This T cell receptor (beta chain) came from a study of shared clonotypes between healthy human individuals (dated by TCRdb to the early 2020s). In the study overall: The cohort included a few men and two women between 18 and 49 years of age. For each donor, CD4 naive and CD4 memory were each given three plates, CD8 naive was given two plates, and CD8 memory was given one plate. The study deeply sequenced blood TCR repertoires of about 5 healthy adults to estimate repertoire size and the extent of clonotype sharing between individuals. Libraries were prepared and TCR repertoires were sequenced by different laboratories using diverse techniques, in order to increase sequencing depth and limit assay-specific biases. Each donor's leukapheresis produced roughly between about 0.8 and 8.9 billion PBMCs. What the work shows at the level of the full study, not this receptor alone: Sampling was limited to blood, and TCR repertoires in tissue likely differ from TCR repertoires in blood. Incomplete sequencing was indicated by rarefaction of sorted-subset datasets, despite the large sequencing depth. Based on pairwise subsampling, the degree of clonotype sharing among donors was expected to be affected by sequencing depth. Compared with non-shared clonotypes, clonotypes shared by all four sorted-subset donors had higher generation probabilities. Sharing across a handful of donors was observed for around 5% of naive CD4, 3% to 3.5% of naive CD8, around 2.5% of memory CD4, and less than 0.45% of memory CD8 clonotypes. Larger estimated clonotype richness was generally found for naive subsets than for memory subsets. The small number of donors limited the genetic and exposure-history diversity represented.

Remarks on this clone: No antigen is known for it. Per-base quality was not reported, and no clone a single base away is much larger than it.

CD8 naive samples consisted of CD45RO-negative cells that were positively selected for CCR7, yielding a CD45RA+CCR7+ population without TemRA cells. The donors were healthy, HIV-negative adults who had no recently reported acute infections or vaccinations. Every donor was a Caucasian adult residing in Nashville, Tennessee, USA. Blood was collected by leukapheresis, and PBMCs were isolated by Ficoll-Histopaque density gradient centrifugation and then cryopreserved in liquid nitrogen vapor phase. Purity and quantity of every magnetically sorted T cell population were checked by analytical flow cytometry. Each sorted fraction had its genomic DNA isolated and then quantified by UV absorbance on a Nanodrop 2000c. TCR CDR3 regions were amplified from genomic DNA by multiplex PCR using the deep immunoSEQ assay. Extracted genomic DNA from each cell subset was spread evenly across all wells of several immunoSEQ 96-well plates, with each plate serving as a replicate. For sorted subsets, approximately 210 ng of genomic DNA, equivalent to 25,000 to 35,000 T cell genomes, went into each replicate PCR. The purified libraries were quantified using a Qubit 3.0 fluorometer, sized with a Bioanalyzer 2100, and then quantified again using the KAPA Library Quantification kit. Each immunoSEQ 96-well plate was sequenced on its own single-read 150-cycle Illumina NextSeq 550 flow cell. As for the original processing: Because the immunoSEQ output included only junctional sequences and no quality scores, the filtering could not be the same as the filtering used for full-length reads. To assign V/J genes and CDR3, sequences were annotated against IMGT germline references using PyIR, a Python wrapper for IgBLAST v1.9. Reads were filtered out if the reads had weak V/J assignments (E-value above 1e-6), no CDR3, stop codons, out-of-frame junctions, or ambiguous translated residues. V3J clonotypes were defined by identical inferred V gene, J gene, and CDR3 amino acid sequence. Percentage overlap between repertoires was calculated by dividing the number of shared unique clonotypes by the size of the smaller repertoire. Richness of each repertoire was evaluated using RTK rarefaction, the Chao1 estimator, and Recon v2.1 estimates of unobserved clonotypes. Generation probabilities for all TCRbeta clonotypes obtained by the gDNA method from a handful of donors were computed using OLGA. This is the immuneACCESS table as TCRdb keeps it, with only in-frame sequences that have V and J called. A part of the clones is gone; compared with another copy, unresolved V genes explain less than half, and the rest is unexplained. V, J and clone size were drawn from that table, and D and trimming were deduced from the DNA. The sample profile shows more than 600,000 clones; approximately 90% of them were found once. The top ten constitute roughly 24% of the sample.

Clipping removes 2 bases from V and 3 bases from J, with 8 as the unmatched junction base count. The CDR3, from cysteine to phenylalanine, totals 16 residues. The sequence is cut down to CDR3 DNA, 48 bases in frame from base 1. CDR1 MNHNS and CDR2 SASEGT are derived from the germline V gene. This clonotype originated in a man in his thirties or forties in good health. The sample was naive CD8+ T cells sorted from blood. The meaning of the sample's cell subset or site label: CD45RA+CCR7+. The V gene is TRBV6-1 and the J gene is TRBJ2-3; TRBD2 lines up with 7 middle nucleotides. The DNA is as follows: TGTGCCAGCAGTGAAATGGCTAGCGGATTTACAGATACGCAGTATTTT. Its protein is CASSEMASGFTDTQYF.